The 32 T cell receptor beta chains reported below all come from one sample, sequenced in a study of blood T cell repertoires in COVID-19. Only in-frame clones appear in the TCRdb table, and some are missing; sequencing was by immunoSEQ multiplex PCR. The sample yields 250,000 to 350,000 clones, around 91% seen once. Sequences were obtained from peripheral blood. The receptors shown here come from a woman aged 60 to 75 with acute or convalescent COVID-19.

This rearrangement joins TRBV18 to TRBJ1-5; 9 bases are a match to TRBD1. This CDR3 region has 15 residues. Germline V gene lookup returns CDR1 KGHSH and CDR2 LQKENI. V dropped 3 bases and J dropped 7; count of bases not matched to a gene: 7. CDR3 amino acids: CASSPDRGKIQPQHF. CDR3 nucleotide sequence: TGTGCCAGCTCACCTGACAGGGGGAAGATCCAGCCCCAGCATTTT.

In nucleotides, the CDR3 is TGCAGTGCTGGACTAGCGGGAGTGCAGTACTTC. Residues: CSAGLAGVQYF. The V gene is TRBV20-1, the J gene TRBJ2-5, with TRBD2 matching 13 bases. V lost 5 bases to trimming and J lost 11 bases; unmatched junction nucleotides: 2. Per germline, CDR1 DFQATT and CDR2 SNEGSKA (reference sequence). CDR3 size: 11 residues.

The rearrangement uses TRBV28 and TRBJ1-2, with unresolved D. This CDR3 spans 13 amino acids. Trimming removed 5 bases at V and 3 bases at J, with 10 bases between. Germline-derived CDR1 and CDR2 are MDHEN and SYDVKM. CDR3 region: CASSTLSDYGYTF. CDR3 coding DNA: TGTGCCAGCAGTACCCTCAGCGACTATGGCTACACCTTC.

The rearrangement links TRBV7-3 to TRBJ2-2; 11 bases are a match to TRBD1. CDR3 length: 16 residues. Losses at the gene ends were 5 bases for V and 4 bases for J; bases not matched to a gene: 6. Germline loops: CDR1 SGHTA, CDR2 FQGTGA. CDR3 region: CASSGRTGGFTGELFF. CDR3 DNA: TGTGCCAGCAGCGGACGGACAGGGGGCTTCACCGGGGAGCTGTTTTTT. Together with reference TRBV7-3 and TRBJ2-2, the CDR3 gives the full variable domain: GAGVSQTPSNKVTEKGKYVELRCDPISGHTALYWYRQSLGQGPEFLIYFQGTGAADDSGLPNDRFFAVRPEGSVSTLKIQRTERGDSAVYLCASSGRTGGFTGELFFGEGSRLTVL.

The chain links TRBV5-1 to TRBJ2-2; possible D gene TRBD1, 6 bases. CDR1 SGHRS and CDR2 YFSETQ come from the germline V gene. The V gene lost 6 bases and the J gene lost 2 bases, with 11 bases spanning the gap. The CDR3 is made up of 14 amino acids. The CDR3 bases are TGCGCCAGCATGCCGGGACACAACACCGGGGAGCTGTTTTTT. This encodes CASMPGHNTGELFF.

The gene calls are TRBV29-1 and TRBJ1-2; 8 bases line up with TRBD1. Looked up from germline, CDR1 is SQVTM and CDR2 is ANQGSEA. The CDR3 is 13 amino acids. After removal of 4 bases from V and 4 bases from J, the junction contained 5 bases not matched to a gene. The CDR3 DNA is TGCAGCGTTGCACAGGGGGTGGTCTATGGCTACACCTTC. This codes for CSVAQGVVYGYTF.

The V gene is TRBV4-2, the J gene TRBJ2-1, with 9 bases matching TRBD1. CDR1 LGHNA and CDR2 YNFKEQ come from the germline V gene. The length of the CDR3 is 18 residues. V lost 4 bases and J lost 6; bases outside the gene matches: 16. Here the CDR3 reads CASSRGPRDRVTPNEQFF. DNA of the CDR3: TGTGCCAGCAGCCGCGGACCACGGGACAGGGTAACCCCCAATGAGCAGTTCTTC.

The chain has TRBV28 and TRBJ1-5, with 9 bases aligning to TRBD1. Looked up from germline, CDR1 is MDHEN and CDR2 is SYDVKM. With V trimmed by 5 bases and J by 6 bases, 8 bases remained unmatched. This CDR3 has 15 amino acids. The CDR3 sequence: CASSQKTGGSQPQHF. In DNA form, the CDR3 reads TGTGCCAGCAGTCAGAAAACAGGGGGCAGTCAGCCCCAGCATTTT.

V is TRBV28 and J is TRBJ2-7; 7 bases match TRBD1. The V and J ends lost 4 bases and 2 bases, in that order; junction bases with no gene match: 5. This CDR3 is 14 amino acids long. Looked up from germline, CDR1 is MDHEN and CDR2 is SYDVKM. The CDR3 DNA reads TGTGCCAGCAGTTCCCCAGGGGGAGCCTACGAGCAGTACTTC. Translating gives CASSSPGGAYEQYF.

The chain carries TRBV11-2 and TRBJ1-1; D is unresolved. The CDR3 loop spans 13 amino acids. Germline V CDR1 and CDR2: SGHAT, FQNNGV. The V gene lost 0 bases and the J gene lost 5 bases, with 7 bases spanning the gap. CDR3 region: CASSLEPGTEAFF. In nucleotides, the CDR3 is TGTGCCAGCAGCTTAGAGCCGGGTACTGAAGCTTTCTTT.

The chain employs TRBV5-6 and TRBJ2-2, with 8 bases matching TRBD1. Germline V gene data show CDR1 as SGHDT and CDR2 as YYEEEE. The CDR3 length is 15 residues. Trimming took 3 bases from V and 3 from J; bases not matched to a gene: 4. The CDR3 coding sequence is TGTGCCAGCAGCTGGCGGACAGGGTACACCGGGGAGCTGTTTTTT. Translation: CASSWRTGYTGELFF.

The rearrangement joins TRBV5-1 to TRBJ1-3; D might be TRBD1 (5 bases). Trimming took 7 bases from V and 0 from J, leaving 11 bases between them. CDR1 is SGHRS and CDR2 is YFSETQ in the germline V gene. CDR3 length: 14 amino acids. DNA for the CDR3: TGCGCCAGCGGGGAGGGACTCTCTGGAAACACCATATATTTT. Protein sequence: CASGEGLSGNTIYF. Full variable domain (missing parts from reference TRBV5-1 and TRBJ1-3): KAGVTQTPRYLIKTRGQQVTLSCSPISGHRSVSWYQQTPGQGLQFLFEYFSETQRNKGNFPGRFSGRQFSNSRSEMNVSTLELGDSALYLCASGEGLSGNTIYFGEGSWLTVV.

The chain carries TRBV28 and TRBJ1-2; TRBD1 aligns across 7 bases. CDR3 length: 15 residues. The V and J ends lost 1 base and 4 bases, in that order; junction bases with no gene match: 6. CDR1 and CDR2 (germline): MDHEN, SYDVKM. Written as DNA, the CDR3 is TGTGCCAGCAGTTTATCATCAGGGGGAGGCTATGGCTACACCTTC. This encodes CASSLSSGGGYGYTF.

The chain carries TRBV15 and TRBJ2-1; 16 positions agree with TRBD2. In germline, CDR1 is LNHNV, CDR2 YYDKDF (reference sequence). With 5 bases clipped from V and 4 bases from J, the junction kept 11 bases outside the gene matches. This CDR3 comprises 19 residues. The CDR3 loop is CATSPGTSGRASTYNEQFF. The CDR3 coding sequence is TGTGCCACCAGCCCGGGGACTAGCGGGAGGGCTTCAACTTACAATGAGCAGTTCTTC.

The chain carries TRBV2 and TRBJ2-7, with 8 bases that match TRBD1. The junction had 5 bases not matched to a gene; V was cut back by 6 bases and J by 4 bases. Per germline, CDR1 SNHLY and CDR2 FYNNEI. The CDR3 has 13 amino acids. The CDR3 nucleotides are TGTGCCAGCAGAGGACAGGGTGAATACGAGCAGTACTTC. It codes for CASRGQGEYEQYF.

CDR3 in amino acids: CAWRVDRISYNEQFF. The CDR3, as DNA: TGTGCCTGGAGGGTCGACAGGATCTCCTACAATGAGCAGTTCTTC. The V and J genes are TRBV30 and TRBJ2-1; maybe TRBD1 (6 bases). CDR1 is GTSNPN, CDR2 SVGIG, per germline (reference sequence). Trimming pared 3 bases from V and 0 bases from J, leaving 12 bases between. This CDR3 region has 15 residues.

The rearrangement links TRBV25-1 to TRBJ2-5; 9 positions match TRBD1. V gave up 2 bases and J gave up 5 bases; unmatched junction bases: 9. The V gene's germline CDR1 is MGHDK and CDR2 SYGVNS. The CDR3 extends over 16 amino acids. The CDR3 DNA sequence: TGTGCCAGCAGTGAACGGGGACAGGGAACGTTCGAGACCCAGTACTTC. Its translation is CASSERGQGTFETQYF.

This clone was observed a single time. The J gene is TRBJ1-2, the V gene TRBV5-6; D unclear. The V end was cut by 4 bases, the J end by 3 bases, with 19 bases between. CDR3 length equals 16 residues. CDR1 is SGHDT and CDR2 is YYEEEE in the germline V gene. The CDR3 here is CASSPNVHLSDYGYTF. CDR3 bases: TGTGCCAGCAGCCCAAACGTCCACTTGTCGGACTATGGCTACACCTTC.

The CDR3 is CASSEKDRGNTEAFF. The CDR3, as DNA: TGCGCCAGCAGTGAAAAGGACAGGGGGAACACTGAAGCTTTCTTT. The V gene is TRBV10-1, the J gene TRBJ1-1, with TRBD1 matching over 9 bases. Trimming cost V 3 bases and J 1 base; bases outside gene matches: 3. The CDR3 contains 15 residues. The germline V gene encodes CDR1 WNHNN and CDR2 SYGVQD (reference sequence).

This clone was observed a single time. The chain has TRBV6-2 or TRBV6-3 and TRBJ1-1, with D unresolved. The germline gives CDR1 MNHEY, CDR2 SVGEGT. CDR3 size: 13 residues. Trimming removed 4 bases from V and 1 base from J, with 7 bases in between. CDR3 sequence: CASSSPENTEAFF. The CDR3 DNA sequence: TGTGCCAGCAGTTCCCCAGAGAACACTGAAGCTTTCTTT.

This clone was seen more than once but under ten times. Here the CDR3 DNA reads TGTGCCAGCAGCTTAGGACAGGGGGCTGGTTATGGCTACACCTTC. Protein: CASSLGQGAGYGYTF. The rearrangement joins TRBV7-8 to TRBJ1-2; 10 bases map to TRBD1. CDR1 SGHVS and CDR2 FQNEAQ come from the germline V gene. The length of the CDR3 is 15 residues. Unmatched junction bases numbered 4, after V lost 1 base and J lost 5 bases.

The chain is built from TRBV19 and TRBJ1-2; TRBD1 matches 9 bases. The germline V gene has CDR1 LNHDA and CDR2 SQIVND (reference sequence). The CDR3 totals 14 residues. V trimming: 4 bases; J trimming: 5 bases; junction bases outside the gene matches: 5. Here the CDR3 DNA reads TGTGCCAGTAGTACGCCCGGGACAGGGTATGGCTACACCTTC. Translating gives CASSTPGTGYGYTF.

V gene TRBV4-1 combines with J gene TRBJ1-6; weak D call: TRBD1 (5 bases). From germline, CDR1 is MGHRA and CDR2 YSYEKL. The germline V and J ends were trimmed by 0 bases and 3 bases, with 12 bases remaining between them. There are 17 residues in the CDR3. CDR3 residues: CASSQESGSFYNSPLHF. CDR3 in DNA: TGCGCCAGCAGCCAAGAGTCAGGGTCGTTCTATAATTCACCCCTCCACTTT.

This clone has just one count. This chain uses TRBV5-4 with TRBJ2-5; D perhaps matches TRBD2 (6 bases). The CDR3 has 15 residues. The germline V and J ends were trimmed by 4 bases and 5 bases, with 18 bases remaining between them. Per the germline V gene, CDR1 is SGHNT and CDR2 is YYREEE (reference sequence). The CDR3 DNA sequence: TGTGCCAGCAGCCCTATAGGAGGAGGGCCGGAGACCCAGTACTTC. This encodes CASSPIGGGPETQYF. Full variable domain (missing parts from reference TRBV5-4 and TRBJ2-5): ETGVTQSPTHLIKTRGQQVTLRCSSQSGHNTVSWYQQALGQGPQFIFQYYREEENGRGNFPPRFSGLQFPNYSSELNVNALELDDSALYLCASSPIGGGPETQYFGPGTRLLVL.

The chain employs TRBV6-4 and TRBJ2-1, with 8 bases identical to TRBD1. V dropped 4 bases and J dropped 4; count of bases not matched to a gene: 3. The germline CDR1 and CDR2 sequences are MRHNA and SNTAGT. The CDR3 extends over 14 amino acids. CDR3 DNA sequence: TGTGCCAGCAGTGTTGGACAGGGATACAATGAGCAGTTCTTC. Translating it yields CASSVGQGYNEQFF.

The chain recombines TRBV5-4 with TRBJ2-7; D call uncertain. This CDR3 has 14 amino acids. Trimming cost V 0 bases and J 6 bases, with 13 bases left between them. The germline V gene encodes CDR1 SGHNT and CDR2 YYREEE (reference sequence). In DNA form, the CDR3 reads TGTGCCAGCAGCTTGGAGCCTAGTCCTTTCGAGCAGTACTTC. Its translation is CASSLEPSPFEQYF.

The CDR3 nucleotides read TGTGCCAGCAGCGTTAGCGGGGTTAGCTACAATGAGCAGTTCTTC. It translates to CASSVSGVSYNEQFF. The gene calls are TRBV9 and TRBJ2-1; 8 bases agree with TRBD2. J lost 3 bases, V lost 2 bases, and 4 bases had no gene match. Germline values: CDR1 SGDLS, CDR2 YYNGEE. The CDR3 spans 15 residues. Based on the CDR3 plus reference TRBV9 and TRBJ2-1, the full variable domain is DSGVTQTPKHLITATGQRVTLRCSPRSGDLSVYWYQQSLDQGLQFLIQYYNGEERAKGNILERFSAQQFPDLHSELNLSSLELGDSALYFCASSVSGVSYNEQFFGPGTRLTVL.

In its sample, this clone was seen a few times. The chain employs TRBV18 and TRBJ1-1; D ambiguous. The germline V gene has CDR1 KGHSH and CDR2 LQKENI. Trimming left V 4 bases short and J 1 base short, with 13 bases between. This CDR3 region has 15 residues. CDR3 region: CASSRSVAGNTEAFF. The CDR3 DNA reads as TGTGCCAGCTCACGATCTGTGGCAGGGAACACTGAAGCTTTCTTT.

The chain employs TRBV7-3 and TRBJ2-2; TRBD2 agrees at 7 bases. This CDR3 is 15 amino acids long. CDR1 SGHTA and CDR2 FQGTGA come from the germline V gene. J gave up 6 bases and V 1 base, and 5 bases lay outside the gene matches. The CDR3 sequence: CASSLSGSDAGELFF. The DNA of the CDR3 is TGTGCCAGCAGCTTAAGCGGGAGTGATGCCGGGGAGCTGTTTTTT. The whole variable domain, remainder taken from reference TRBV7-3 and TRBJ2-2, is GAGVSQTPSNKVTEKGKYVELRCDPISGHTALYWYRQSLGQGPEFLIYFQGTGAADDSGLPNDRFFAVRPEGSVSTLKIQRTERGDSAVYLCASSLSGSDAGELFFGEGSRLTVL.

This sequence joins TRBV19 and TRBJ1-6; unclear D gene. Per the germline V gene, CDR1 is LNHDA and CDR2 is SQIVND (reference sequence). The CDR3 contains 15 residues. The germline V and J ends were trimmed by 5 bases and 0 bases, with 8 bases remaining between them. CDR3 residues: CASSPFGSYNSPLHF. The DNA for the CDR3 is TGTGCCAGTAGTCCTTTCGGCTCCTATAATTCACCCCTCCACTTT.

V is TRBV19 and J is TRBJ2-3; a weak D match, TRBD1 (6 bases). Trimming stripped 2 bases from V and 2 bases from J, with 11 bases between. Germline V CDR1 and CDR2: LNHDA, SQIVND (reference sequence). This CDR3 region has 15 residues. The CDR3 DNA is TGTGCCAGTAGTATAATGGGGGCGGTCACAGATACGCAGTATTTT. Translating it yields CASSIMGAVTDTQYF.

This chain's CDR3 is CATNGEGGETQYF. For the CDR3, the DNA is TGTGCCACCAATGGGGAGGGTGGAGAGACCCAGTACTTC. The chain combines TRBV24-1 with TRBJ2-5; 7 bases agree with TRBD2. V lost 8 bases and J lost 4; bases outside the gene matches: 6. The CDR3 spans 13 residues. Germline assignment: CDR1 KGHDR and CDR2 SFDVKD.